The source of this TCR beta chain is a study of T cell repertoires in cytomegalovirus infection (dated by TCRdb to the late 2010s). In the study overall: Donor HLA type was relevant to the analysis, as public TCR beta signatures indicated carriage of CMV infection together with the matching HLA type. Findings and caveats that apply to the study as a whole: Carriers of CMV infection plus the relevant HLA type were discriminated by the cumulative frequency of public TCR beta family members in the study cohort and in an independent approximately 400-donor cohort. In the ex vivo response, HLA-C-restricted CMV-specific TCR beta clonotypes were dominant, and in two of eight donors the single most frequent clonotype came from this HLA-C-restricted group.

Sequencing instrument: Illumina HiSeq 1500. TCRdb ran its own pipeline on the public reads, namely fastp trimming at Q25 and MiXCR clone calling, and kept in-frame beta chains. Each CDR3 protein gets just one entry, which takes the most common genes and DNA from the rows behind it. The sample table shows about 490,000 distinct CDR3 sequences, and approximately 15% are seen once. The top ten clones comprise roughly a quarter of the sample. This clonotype came up many times. Its cognate antigen has yet to be identified. No much larger clone is present one base from it, and per-base qualities are unavailable. Measured from the cysteine to the phenylalanine, the CDR3 is 14 residues long. Only the CDR3 region is kept as DNA, spanning 42 bases read in frame from base 1. The germline V gene gives CDR1 as SGHVS and CDR2 as FQNEAQ. V trim: 5 bases; J trim: 3 bases; unmatched bases: 4.

The chain is assembled from TRBV7-8 and TRBJ2-4; 7 central bases correspond to TRBD1. The source of this sequence is a human donor in good health (CMV status not recorded). Some clones in this sample may be carry-over from other donors' samples. The sequenced sample was CD8+ T cells from PBMCs. The bases read TGTGCCAGCAGCCCCGGGACAGACAAAAACATTCAGTACTTC. Its product reads: CASSPGTDKNIQYF.